The following is a T cell receptor beta chain sequence with its context. The antigen remains unidentified. The record originates from a study of cytomegalovirus exposure and HLA in healthy donors. The PCR was carried out with 60 Vbeta primers and 13 Jbeta primers. In the original analysis: Among the unique TCR beta chains that a later analysis counted, about 85 million in all, 9.5 million to 11 million were shared. The method was immunoSEQ multiplex PCR; TCRdb's version includes in-frame clones alone and lacks a portion of them. V and J calls and clone size follow that table, whereas D and trimming were derived from the DNA. The profile shows about 92,000 clones, over 70% of them singletons. Study-wide results and limits: Among TCR beta chains of equal frequency, HLA-associated ones were more clonally expanded in a later analysis. Serostatus for CMV was the only available immune exposure information.

Losses at the gene ends were 5 bases for V and 8 bases for J; bases not matched to a gene: 11. The CDR3 is 15 residues long. Germline lookup yields CDR1 MNHNS and CDR2 SASEGT. The specimen sequenced was PBMCs. This chain links TRBV6-1 with TRBJ1-4; 7 bases agree with TRBD1. The source is a man aged 45-65 years in good health and CMV-seropositive. The CDR3 nucleotides are TGTGCCAGCAGTATCCCGACAGGGAAGGACGAAAAACTGTTTTTT. Translating it yields CASSIPTGKDEKLFF.